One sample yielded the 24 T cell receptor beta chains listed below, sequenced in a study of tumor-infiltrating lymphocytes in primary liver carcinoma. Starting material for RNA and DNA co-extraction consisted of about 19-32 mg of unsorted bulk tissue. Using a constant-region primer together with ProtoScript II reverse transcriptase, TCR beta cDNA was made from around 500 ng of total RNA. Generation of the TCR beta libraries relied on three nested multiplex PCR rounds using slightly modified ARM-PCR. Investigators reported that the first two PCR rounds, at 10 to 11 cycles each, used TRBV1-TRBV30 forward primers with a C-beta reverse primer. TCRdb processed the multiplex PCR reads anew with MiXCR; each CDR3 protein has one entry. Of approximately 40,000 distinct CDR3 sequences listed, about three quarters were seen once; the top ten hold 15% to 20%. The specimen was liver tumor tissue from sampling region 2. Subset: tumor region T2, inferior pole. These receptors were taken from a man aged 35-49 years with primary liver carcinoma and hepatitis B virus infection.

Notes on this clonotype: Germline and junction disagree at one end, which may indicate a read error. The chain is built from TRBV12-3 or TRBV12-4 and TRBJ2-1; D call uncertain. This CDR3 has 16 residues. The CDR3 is CASSGPLRTPQDEQFF. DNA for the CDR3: TGTGCCAGCAGTGGGCCCCTGCGGACCCCTCAGGATGAGCAGTTCTTT.

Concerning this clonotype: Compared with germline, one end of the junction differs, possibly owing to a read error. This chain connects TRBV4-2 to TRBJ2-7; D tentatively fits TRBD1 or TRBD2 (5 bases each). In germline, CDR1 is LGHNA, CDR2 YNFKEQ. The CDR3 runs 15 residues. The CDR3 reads CPRSQDKGSGYEQYF. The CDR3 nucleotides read TGTCCCAGAAGCCAAGACAAGGGGAGCGGCTACGAGCAGTACTTC.

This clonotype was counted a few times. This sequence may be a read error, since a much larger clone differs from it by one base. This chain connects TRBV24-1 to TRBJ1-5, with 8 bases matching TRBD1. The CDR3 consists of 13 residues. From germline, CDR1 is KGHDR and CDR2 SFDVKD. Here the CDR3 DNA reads TGTGCCATCAGTCCTCAGGGGGCCCAGCCCCAGCATTTT. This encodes CAISPQGAQPQHF.

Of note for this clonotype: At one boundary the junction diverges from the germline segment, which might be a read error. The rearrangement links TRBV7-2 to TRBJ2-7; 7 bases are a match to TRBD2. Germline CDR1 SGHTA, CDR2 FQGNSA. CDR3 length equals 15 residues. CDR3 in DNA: TGTGTCAGCAGCTTTTGGGGTAGCGGGTCTTACGAGCAGTACTTC. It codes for CVSSFWGSGSYEQYF.

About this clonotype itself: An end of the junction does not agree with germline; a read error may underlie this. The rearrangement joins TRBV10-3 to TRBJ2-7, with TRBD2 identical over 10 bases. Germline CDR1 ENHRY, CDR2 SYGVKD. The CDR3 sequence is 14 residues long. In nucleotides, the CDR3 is TGTGTCATCAGTGAGTCTAGCGGGAGCTACGAGCAGTACTTC. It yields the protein CVISESSGSYEQYF.

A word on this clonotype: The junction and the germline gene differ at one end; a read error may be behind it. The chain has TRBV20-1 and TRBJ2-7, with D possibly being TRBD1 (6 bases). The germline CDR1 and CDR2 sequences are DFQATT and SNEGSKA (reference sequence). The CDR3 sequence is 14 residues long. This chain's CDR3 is CSARNLTGHYEQYF. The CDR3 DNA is TGCAGTGCTAGAAATCTAACAGGGCACTACGAGCAATACTTC.

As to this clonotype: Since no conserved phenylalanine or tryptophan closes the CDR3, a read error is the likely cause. The CDR3 sequence: CASTLRDKTSSYYSPLHY. CDR3 nucleotides: TGTGCCAGCACCCTACGGGACAAGACGAGCTCCTATTATTCACCCCTCCACTAT. The chain joins TRBV5-5 to TRBJ1-6; the D gene is possibly TRBD1 (6 bases). The CDR3 spans 18 residues. Germline V gene lookup returns CDR1 SGHKS and CDR2 YYEKEE (reference sequence).

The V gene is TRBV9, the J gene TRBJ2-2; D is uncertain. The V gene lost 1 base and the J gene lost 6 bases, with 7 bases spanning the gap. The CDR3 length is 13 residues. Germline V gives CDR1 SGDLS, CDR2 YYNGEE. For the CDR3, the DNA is TGTGCCAGCAGCGTAATGAGTTCCGGGGAGCTGTTTTTT. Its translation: CASSVMSSGELFF. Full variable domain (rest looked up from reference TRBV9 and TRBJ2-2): DSGVTQTPKHLITATGQRVTLRCSPRSGDLSVYWYQQSLDQGLQFLIQYYNGEERAKGNILERFSAQQFPDLHSELNLSSLELGDSALYFCASSVMSSGELFFGEGSRLTVL.

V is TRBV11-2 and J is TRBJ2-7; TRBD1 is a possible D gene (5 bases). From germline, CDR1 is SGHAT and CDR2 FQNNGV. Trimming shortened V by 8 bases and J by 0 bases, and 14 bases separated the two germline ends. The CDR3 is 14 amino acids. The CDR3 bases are TGTGCCAGCGATTCTAACAGGAACTCCTACGAGCAGTACTTC. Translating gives CASDSNRNSYEQYF.

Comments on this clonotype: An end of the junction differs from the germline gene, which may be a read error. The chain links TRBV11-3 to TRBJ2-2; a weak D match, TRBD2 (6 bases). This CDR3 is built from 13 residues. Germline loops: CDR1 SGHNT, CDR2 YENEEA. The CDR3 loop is CASNLDLTGGLFF. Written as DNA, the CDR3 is TGTGCCAGCAACTTAGACCTCACCGGGGGACTGTTTTTT.

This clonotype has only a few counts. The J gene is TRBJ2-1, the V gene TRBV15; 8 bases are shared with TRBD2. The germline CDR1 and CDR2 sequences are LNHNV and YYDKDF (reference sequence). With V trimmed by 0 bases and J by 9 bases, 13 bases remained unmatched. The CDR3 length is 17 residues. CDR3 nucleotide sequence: TGTGCCACCAGCAGAGACGAAGTTCTGACTAGCGTTGGTGAGCAGTTCTTC. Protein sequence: CATSRDEVLTSVGEQFF.

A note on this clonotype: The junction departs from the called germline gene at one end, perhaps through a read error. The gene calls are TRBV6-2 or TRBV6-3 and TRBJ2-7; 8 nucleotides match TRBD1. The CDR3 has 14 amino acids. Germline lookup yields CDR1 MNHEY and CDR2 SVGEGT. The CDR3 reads CASSLQDRAHEQHF. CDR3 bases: TGTGCCAGCAGCCTCCAGGACAGGGCCCACGAGCAGCACTTT.

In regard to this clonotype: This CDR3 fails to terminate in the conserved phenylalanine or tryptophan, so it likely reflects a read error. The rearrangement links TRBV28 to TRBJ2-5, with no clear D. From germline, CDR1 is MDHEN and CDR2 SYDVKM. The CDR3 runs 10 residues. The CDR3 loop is CTSRGETQYI. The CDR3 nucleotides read TGTACCAGCCGAGGAGAGACCCAGTACATC.

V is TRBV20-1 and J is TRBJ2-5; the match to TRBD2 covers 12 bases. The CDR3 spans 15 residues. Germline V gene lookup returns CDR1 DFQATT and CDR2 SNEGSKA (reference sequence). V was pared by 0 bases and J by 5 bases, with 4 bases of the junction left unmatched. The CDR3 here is CSARDPSGRGETQYF. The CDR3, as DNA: TGCAGTGCTAGAGATCCTAGCGGGAGGGGGGAGACCCAGTACTTC.

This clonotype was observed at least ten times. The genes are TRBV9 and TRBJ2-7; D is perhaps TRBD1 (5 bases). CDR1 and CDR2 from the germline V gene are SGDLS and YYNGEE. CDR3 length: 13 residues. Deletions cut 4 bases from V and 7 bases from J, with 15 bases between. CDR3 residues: CASSPVGTGEQYF. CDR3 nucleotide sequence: TGTGCCAGCAGCCCGGTAGGTACAGGAGAGCAGTACTTC.

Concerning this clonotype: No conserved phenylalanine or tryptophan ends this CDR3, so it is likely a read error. The CDR3 DNA is TGTGCCAGCAGCCGGATGGGACATGTCACAGATACGCAGTATTTG. Residues: CASSRMGHVTDTQYL. This chain links TRBV14 with TRBJ2-3; maybe TRBD1 (6 bases). V lost 4 bases to trimming and J lost 2 bases, with 13 bases between them. Looked up from germline, CDR1 is SGHDN and CDR2 is FVKESK. The CDR3 covers 15 residues.

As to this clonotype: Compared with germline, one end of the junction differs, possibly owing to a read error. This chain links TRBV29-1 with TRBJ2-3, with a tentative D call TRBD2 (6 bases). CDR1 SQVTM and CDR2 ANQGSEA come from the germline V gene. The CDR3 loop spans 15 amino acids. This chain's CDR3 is CSIEGGAGITGTQYF. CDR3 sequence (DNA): TGCAGCATTGAGGGCGGGGCCGGCATCACAGGAACGCAGTATTTT.

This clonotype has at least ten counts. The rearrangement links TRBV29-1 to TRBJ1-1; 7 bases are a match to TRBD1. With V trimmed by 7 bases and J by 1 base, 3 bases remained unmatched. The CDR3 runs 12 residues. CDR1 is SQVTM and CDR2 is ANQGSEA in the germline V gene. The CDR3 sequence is CSGGTANTEAFF. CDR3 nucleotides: TGCAGCGGTGGGACAGCGAACACTGAAGCTTTCTTT.

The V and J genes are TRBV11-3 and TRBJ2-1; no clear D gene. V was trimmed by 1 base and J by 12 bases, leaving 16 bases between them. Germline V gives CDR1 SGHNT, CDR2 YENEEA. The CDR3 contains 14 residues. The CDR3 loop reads CASSLGVSNNMQFF. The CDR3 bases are TGTGCCAGCAGCTTAGGCGTCTCGAATAATATGCAGTTCTTC.

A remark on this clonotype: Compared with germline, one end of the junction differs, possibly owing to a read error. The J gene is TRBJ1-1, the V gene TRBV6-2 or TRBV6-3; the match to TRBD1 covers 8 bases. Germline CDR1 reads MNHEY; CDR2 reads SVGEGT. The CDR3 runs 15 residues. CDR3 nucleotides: TGTGCCAGGAGTTCGCAGGGGGCAGGCACGACTGAAGTTTTCTTT. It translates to CARSSQGAGTTEVFF.

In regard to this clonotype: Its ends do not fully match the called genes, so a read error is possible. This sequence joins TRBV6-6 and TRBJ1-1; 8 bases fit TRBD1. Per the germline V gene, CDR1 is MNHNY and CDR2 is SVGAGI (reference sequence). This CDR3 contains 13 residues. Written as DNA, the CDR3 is TGTACCAGCAACACAGGGGGGACTACTGAAGTTTTCTTT. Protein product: CTSNTGGTTEVFF.

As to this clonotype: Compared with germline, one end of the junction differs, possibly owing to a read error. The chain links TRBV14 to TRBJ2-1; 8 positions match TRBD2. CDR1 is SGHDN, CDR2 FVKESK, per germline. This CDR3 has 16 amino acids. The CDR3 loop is CAGSAVAGWVNNKRFF. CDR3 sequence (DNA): TGTGCCGGCAGTGCCGTAGCGGGGTGGGTAAACAATAAGCGGTTCTTC. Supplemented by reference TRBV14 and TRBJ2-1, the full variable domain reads EAGVTQFPSHSVIEKGQTVTLRCDPISGHDNLYWYRRVMGKEIKFLLHFVKESKQDESGMPNNRFLAERTGGTYSTLKVQPAELEDSGVYFCAGSAVAGWVNNKRFFGPGTRLTVL.

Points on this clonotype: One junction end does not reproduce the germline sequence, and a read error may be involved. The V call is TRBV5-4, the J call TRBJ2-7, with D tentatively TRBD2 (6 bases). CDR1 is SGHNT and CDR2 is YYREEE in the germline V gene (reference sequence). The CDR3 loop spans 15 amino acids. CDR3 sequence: CASSIPSGGTHEQNF. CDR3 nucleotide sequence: TGTGCCAGCAGCATCCCGAGTGGCGGGACCCACGAGCAGAACTTC.

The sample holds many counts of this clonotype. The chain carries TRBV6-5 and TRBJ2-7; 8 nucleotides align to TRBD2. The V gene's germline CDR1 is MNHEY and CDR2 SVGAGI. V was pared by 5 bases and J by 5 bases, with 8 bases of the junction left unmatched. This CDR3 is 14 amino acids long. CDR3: CASSPGLGLNEQYF. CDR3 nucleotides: TGTGCCAGCAGTCCGGGACTAGGATTGAACGAGCAGTACTTC.